Below are 14 T cell receptor beta chains sequenced from a single sample in a study of T cell responses to AZD1222 COVID-19 vaccine. Generated by immunoSEQ multiplex PCR, the TCRdb table keeps only in-frame clones and is missing some. The sample carries 56,000 or so clones, more than 75% recorded once. Here the sequenced sample was peripheral blood, taken 28 days after the second AZD1222 dose. The source is an adult who received the AZD1222 COVID-19 vaccine.

The V gene is TRBV6-6, the J gene TRBJ1-1, with D hard to call. The CDR3 spans 15 residues. In germline, CDR1 is MNHNY, CDR2 SVGAGI (reference sequence). V lost 5 bases to trimming and J lost 0 bases, with 13 bases between them. In DNA, the CDR3 is TGTGCCAGCAGTACCGCAGACAATATGAACACTGAAGCTTTCTTT. The encoded protein is CASSTADNMNTEAFF.

This sequence joins TRBV11-2 and TRBJ2-5; 10 bases fit TRBD2. The V segment lost 1 base and the J segment 5 bases; nucleotides outside the gene matches: 10. CDR1 SGHAT and CDR2 FQNNGV come from the germline V gene. This CDR3 is 17 amino acids long. The CDR3: CASSLVRGTSGKETQYF. CDR3 DNA: TGTGCCAGCAGCTTAGTAAGGGGAACTAGCGGGAAGGAGACCCAGTACTTC.

The chain is built from TRBV24-1 and TRBJ1-2, with 10 bases lining up with TRBD1. There are 15 residues in the CDR3. V lost 9 bases, J lost 6 bases, and 12 bases stayed unmatched. Germline CDR1 and CDR2: KGHDR and SFDVKD. The CDR3: CATGGSGQGEDGYTF. The CDR3 DNA reads TGTGCCACCGGGGGATCAGGACAGGGGGAGGATGGCTACACCTTC.

The V call is TRBV18, the J call TRBJ2-3, with TRBD1 matching over 8 bases. The CDR3 spans 16 residues. From germline, CDR1 is KGHSH and CDR2 LQKENI. V trimming: 3 bases; J trimming: 2 bases; junction bases outside the gene matches: 7. The CDR3 DNA reads as TGTGCCAGCTCACCTAAGGTGGGACAGGCCACAGATACGCAGTATTTT. Translated: CASSPKVGQATDTQYF.

The chain's CDR3 is CAYTTQDNSPLHF. Written as DNA, the CDR3 is TGTGCCTACACGACGCAGGACAATTCACCCCTCCACTTT. The chain links TRBV30 to TRBJ1-6; no clear D gene. V was clipped by 7 bases and J by 7 bases, with 14 bases between them. This CDR3 contains 13 residues. Germline V CDR1 and CDR2: GTSNPN, SVGIG (reference sequence). The complete variable domain, with remaining parts taken from reference TRBV30 and TRBJ1-6, reads SQTIHQWPATLVQPVGSPLSLECTVEGTSNPNLYWYRQAAGRGLQLLFYSVGIGQISSEVPQNLSASRPQDRQFILSSKKLLLSDSGFYLCAYTTQDNSPLHFGNGTRLTVT.

This clone was counted between two and nine times. The chain links TRBV7-9 to TRBJ1-1, with a weak D call TRBD1 (5 bases). V lost 5 bases, J lost 5 bases, and 18 bases lay in between. Germline V gene data show CDR1 as SEHNR and CDR2 as FQNEAQ (reference sequence). There are 15 residues in the CDR3. The CDR3 DNA reads as TGTGCCAGCAGCACCCTCGGGACGGTGCTTACTGAAGCTTTCTTT. As protein: CASSTLGTVLTEAFF.

The CDR3 nucleotides are TGTGCCAGCAGCTTAACGGGACAGGGGTTTTACGAGCAGTACTTC. Its translation: CASSLTGQGFYEQYF. The V call is TRBV7-2, the J call TRBJ2-7; 10 bases are a match to TRBD1. Germline V gives CDR1 SGHTA, CDR2 FQGNSA. This CDR3 is built from 15 residues. V shed 2 bases and J 4 bases; nucleotides not matched to a gene: 5.

The chain recombines TRBV7-8 with TRBJ1-6; 7 bases align to TRBD1. The germline V gene encodes CDR1 SGHVS and CDR2 FQNEAQ. CDR3 length: 21 amino acids. The V gene end was trimmed by 5 bases and the J gene end by 1 base; junction bases not matched to a gene: 20. CDR3 residues: CASSREWGTGTARSYNSPLHF. CDR3 nucleotides: TGTGCCAGCAGCCGAGAATGGGGAACCGGGACAGCGCGGTCCTATAATTCACCCCTCCACTTT.

The chain recombines TRBV9 with TRBJ1-4; D remains unclear. This CDR3 contains 16 residues. Trimming took 0 bases from V and 2 from J, leaving 11 bases between them. Germline CDR1 is SGDLS and CDR2 is YYNGEE. The DNA of the CDR3 is TGTGCCAGCAGCGTAGGGCAGTCGCTTACTAATGAAAAACTGTTTTTT. Protein sequence: CASSVGQSLTNEKLFF.

This clone occurred once. The chain employs TRBV5-1 and TRBJ1-5, with D possibly being TRBD1 (5 bases). CDR1 SGHRS and CDR2 YFSETQ come from the germline V gene. This CDR3 has 14 amino acids. Trimming left V 4 bases short and J 4 bases short, with 12 bases between. CDR3 region: CASSTSGANQPQHF. The CDR3, as DNA: TGCGCCAGCAGCACATCCGGGGCGAATCAGCCCCAGCATTTT.

This clone was counted only a few times. The rearrangement joins TRBV19 to TRBJ1-1; a possible D gene is TRBD1 (6 bases). The CDR3 sequence is 14 residues long. V lost 7 bases and J 5 bases, leaving 17 bases between the germline ends. Germline assignment: CDR1 LNHDA and CDR2 SQIVND (reference sequence). The CDR3 protein is CASKEGEGGTEAFF. CDR3 DNA: TGTGCCAGTAAAGAGGGGGAAGGGGGAACTGAAGCTTTCTTT. Variable domain in full (rest from reference TRBV19 and TRBJ1-1): DGGITQSPKYLFRKEGQNVTLSCEQNLNHDAMYWYRQDPGQGLRLIYYSQIVNDFQKGDIAEGYSVSREKKESFPLTVTSAQKNPTAFYLCASKEGEGGTEAFFGQGTRLTVV.

The V gene is TRBV5-4, the J gene TRBJ1-1; D uncertain. The CDR3 totals 14 residues. The V end was cut by 0 bases, the J end by 4 bases, with 10 bases between. CDR1 and CDR2 from the germline V gene are SGHNT and YYREEE (reference sequence). Here the CDR3 DNA reads TGTGCCAGCAGCTTGGAAACGGGAAGCACTGAAGCTTTCTTT. It yields the protein CASSLETGSTEAFF.

The gene calls are TRBV11-2 and TRBJ2-5; the D is unclear. The CDR3 spans 13 residues. V lost 1 base and J 4 bases, leaving 7 bases between the germline ends. Germline V gene sequence: CDR1 SGHAT, CDR2 FQNNGV. The CDR3 reads CASSLVVPETQYF. CDR3 coding DNA: TGTGCCAGCAGCTTAGTTGTCCCAGAGACCCAGTACTTC.

The rearrangement joins TRBV19 to TRBJ1-5; the D gene is possibly TRBD1 (6 bases). Germline V gives CDR1 LNHDA, CDR2 SQIVND (reference sequence). Trimming removed 7 bases from V and 9 bases from J, with 22 bases in between. CDR3 length equals 15 residues. The DNA for the CDR3 is TGTGCCAGTACCCAACAGGGACCCCAAGCGGGGCCCCAGCATTTT. Translated, it gives CASTQQGPQAGPQHF.